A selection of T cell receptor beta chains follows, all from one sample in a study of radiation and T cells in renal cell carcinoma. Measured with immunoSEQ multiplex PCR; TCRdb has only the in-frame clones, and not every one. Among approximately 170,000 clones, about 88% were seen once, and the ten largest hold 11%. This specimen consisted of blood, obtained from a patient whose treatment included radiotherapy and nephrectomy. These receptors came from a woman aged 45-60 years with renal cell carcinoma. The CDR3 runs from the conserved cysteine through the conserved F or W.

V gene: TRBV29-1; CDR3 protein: CSVEDPPANTEAFF
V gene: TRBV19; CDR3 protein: CASSPVDRGRSQPQHF
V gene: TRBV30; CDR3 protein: CAWSVALEAFF
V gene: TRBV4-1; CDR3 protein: CASSLLQGVSSNEKLFF
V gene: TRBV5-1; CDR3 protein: CASSLDSGGTPYEQYF
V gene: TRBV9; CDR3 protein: CASSPRTGFGYTF
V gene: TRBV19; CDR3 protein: CASSTSMNTEAFF
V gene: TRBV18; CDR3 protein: CASSPGQGGETQYF
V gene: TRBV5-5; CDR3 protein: CASSAAGTLNEQFF
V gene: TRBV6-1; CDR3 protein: CASRGDSRRAEAFF
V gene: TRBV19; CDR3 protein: CASSIDYLTYEQYF
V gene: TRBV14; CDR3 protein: CASSQDLVDEQFF
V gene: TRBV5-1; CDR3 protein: CASSEGDRRNGYTF
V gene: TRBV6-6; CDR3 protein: CASRQNKQGSGNTIYF
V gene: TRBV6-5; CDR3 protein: CASRSGVNNSPLHF
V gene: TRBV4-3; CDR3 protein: CASSPGLNQPQHF
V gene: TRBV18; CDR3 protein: CASSPTEGPRNTIYF
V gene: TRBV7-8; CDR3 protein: CASSLVLGLYSNQPQHF
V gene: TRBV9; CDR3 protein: CASSVQGMGETQYF
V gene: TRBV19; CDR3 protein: CASSTLFPGNTEAFF
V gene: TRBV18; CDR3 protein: CASSPQRNTEAFF
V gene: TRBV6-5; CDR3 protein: CASETGVAARTQYF
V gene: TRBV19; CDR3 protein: CASSFRDRGFYEQYF